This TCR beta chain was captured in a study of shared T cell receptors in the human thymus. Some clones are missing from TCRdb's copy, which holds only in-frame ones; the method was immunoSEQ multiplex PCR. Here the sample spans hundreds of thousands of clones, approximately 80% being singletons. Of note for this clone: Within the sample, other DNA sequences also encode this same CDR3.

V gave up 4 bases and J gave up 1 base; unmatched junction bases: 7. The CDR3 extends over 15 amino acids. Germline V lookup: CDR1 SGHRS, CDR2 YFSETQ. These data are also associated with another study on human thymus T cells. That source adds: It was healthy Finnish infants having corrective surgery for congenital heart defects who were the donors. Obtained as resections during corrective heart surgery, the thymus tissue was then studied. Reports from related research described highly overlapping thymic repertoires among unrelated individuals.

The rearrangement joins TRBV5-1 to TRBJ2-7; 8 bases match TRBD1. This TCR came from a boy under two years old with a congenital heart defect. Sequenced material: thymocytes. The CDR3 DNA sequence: TGCGCCAGCAGCCCCGGGACAGGAAGGTCCTACGAGCAGTACTTC. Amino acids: CASSPGTGRSYEQYF.